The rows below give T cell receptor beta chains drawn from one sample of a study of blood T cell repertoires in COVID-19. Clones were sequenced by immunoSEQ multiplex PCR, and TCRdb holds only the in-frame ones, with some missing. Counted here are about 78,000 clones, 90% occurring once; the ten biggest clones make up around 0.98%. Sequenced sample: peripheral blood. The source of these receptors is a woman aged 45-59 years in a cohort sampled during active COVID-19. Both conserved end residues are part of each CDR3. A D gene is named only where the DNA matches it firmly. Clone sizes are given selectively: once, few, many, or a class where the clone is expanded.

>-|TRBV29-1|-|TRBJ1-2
TGCAGCGTTGTTGGAGGGATTCGGTATGGCTACACCTTC
CSVVGGIRYGYTF
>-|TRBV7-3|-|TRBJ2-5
TGTGCCAGCAGCTCCAACCTATTAGGGGTCCAGTACTTC
CASSSNLLGVQYF
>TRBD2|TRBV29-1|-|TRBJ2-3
TGCAGCGTGGGGACTAGCGGGGCTATCACAGATACGCAGTATTTT
CSVGTSGAITDTQYF
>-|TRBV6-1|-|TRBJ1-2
TGTGCCAGCAGTGCCTTTGGGGGGGGTGACCTCTATGGCTACACCTTC
CASSAFGGGDLYGYTF
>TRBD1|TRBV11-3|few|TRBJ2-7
TGTGCCAGCAGCTCCGGGACAGGGGTAGGGGGTCCCTACGAGCAGTACTTC
CASSSGTGVGGPYEQYF
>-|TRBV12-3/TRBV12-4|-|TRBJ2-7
TGTGCCAGCAGTTTCGGGGGCTACGAGCAGTACTTC
CASSFGGYEQYF
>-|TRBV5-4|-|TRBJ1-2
TGTGCCGCCGCAGCAGGCCTCTATGGCTACACCTTC
CAAAAGLYGYTF
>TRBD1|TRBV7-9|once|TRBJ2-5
TGTGCCAGCAGCTCTGGACAGGTCGGAGAGACCCAGTACTTC
CASSSGQVGETQYF
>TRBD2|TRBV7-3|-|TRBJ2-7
TGTGCCAGCAGCTCAGAGGGGACTAGCGGATCACGGGAGCAGTACTTC
CASSSEGTSGSREQYF
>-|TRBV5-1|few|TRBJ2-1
TGCGCCAGCAGCTTGGGTCCCCAGGGAGGAGAGAATGAGCAGTTCTTC
CASSLGPQGGENEQFF
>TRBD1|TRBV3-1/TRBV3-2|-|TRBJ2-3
TGTGCCAGCAGCCGAGGGGGCGGGAGCACAGATACGCAGTATTTT
CASSRGGGSTDTQYF
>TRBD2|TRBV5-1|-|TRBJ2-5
TGCGCCAGCAGCCCTAGCGGCCAAGAGACCCAGTACTTC
CASSPSGQETQYF
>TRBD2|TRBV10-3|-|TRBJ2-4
TGTGCCATCAGTGAGATCGCTAGCGGGACGTCCAAAAACATTCAGTACTTC
CAISEIASGTSKNIQYF
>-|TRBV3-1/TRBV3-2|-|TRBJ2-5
TGTGCCAGCAGCCAAGTCACCTCGAGGGAGACCCAGTACTTC
CASSQVTSRETQYF
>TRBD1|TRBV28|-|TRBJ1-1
TGTGCCAGCAGATCCTCTCGACAGGGGTCGAACACTGAAGCTTTCTTT
CASRSSRQGSNTEAFF
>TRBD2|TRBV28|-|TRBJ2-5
TGTGCCAGCAGTTTAGAGGGACTAGCGGGCCAAGAGACCCAGTACTTC
CASSLEGLAGQETQYF
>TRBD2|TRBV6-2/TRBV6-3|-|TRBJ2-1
TGTGCCAGCAGTTACGGACTAGCGGGAGGAGATGAGCAGTTCTTC
CASSYGLAGGDEQFF
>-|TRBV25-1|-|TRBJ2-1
TGTGCCAGCAGTGAACGGGGTCGGGTTAATGAGCAGTTCTTC
CASSERGRVNEQFF
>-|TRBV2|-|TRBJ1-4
TGTGCCAGCAGCCCCTCAGAGGTGGGTGAAAAACTGTTTTTT
CASSPSEVGEKLFF
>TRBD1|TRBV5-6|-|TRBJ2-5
TGTGCCAGCAGCTGGGACAGGGGGTCAGAGACCCAGTACTTC
CASSWDRGSETQYF
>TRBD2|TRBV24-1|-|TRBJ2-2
TGTGCCACCAGCGGACAGTGGACTAGCGGGGGAGGCCCCGGGGAGCTGTTTTTT
CATSGQWTSGGGPGELFF
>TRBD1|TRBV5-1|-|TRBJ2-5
TGCGCCAGCAGCCCGGACAGGGCAGGGGAGACCCAGTACTTC
CASSPDRAGETQYF
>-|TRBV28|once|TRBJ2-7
TGTGCCAGCAGTTTCGTCGCGACCCGAGTCCCTGACAGCTACGAGCAGTACTTC
CASSFVATRVPDSYEQYF
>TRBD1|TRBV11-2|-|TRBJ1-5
TGTGCCAGCAGCCGGGACAGGAGTCAGCCCCAGCATTTT
CASSRDRSQPQHF
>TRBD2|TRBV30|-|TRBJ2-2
TGTGCCTGGACCGAGGACGGGGGGTCAAACACCGGGGAGCTGTTTTTT
CAWTEDGGSNTGELFF
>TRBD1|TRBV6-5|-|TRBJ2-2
TGTGCCAGCAGTAACAGGGGGCTCGGGACCGGGGAGCTGTTTTTT
CASSNRGLGTGELFF
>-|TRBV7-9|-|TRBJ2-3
TGTGCCAGCAGCTACACCTCTAGCGCAGATACGCAGTATTTT
CASSYTSSADTQYF
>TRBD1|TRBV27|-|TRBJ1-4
TGTGCCAGCAGTAAAATGGGACAGTCTGAAAAACTGTTTTTT
CASSKMGQSEKLFF
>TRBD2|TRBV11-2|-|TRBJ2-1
TGTGCCAGCAGCAACACAGGCTTTCAGACTAGCGGGTTTCACAATGAGCAGTTCTTC
CASSNTGFQTSGFHNEQFF
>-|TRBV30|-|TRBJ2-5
TGTGCCTGGAGGGGGGCGGGGACCCAGTACTTC
CAWRGAGTQYF
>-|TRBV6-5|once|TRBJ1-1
TGTGCCAGCAGGCGGGAGAGGGACACTGAAGCTTTCTTT
CASRRERDTEAFF
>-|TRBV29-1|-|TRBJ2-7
TGCAGCGTTGAACGTGAAGGTGCAGGCTCCTACGAGCAGTACTTC
CSVEREGAGSYEQYF
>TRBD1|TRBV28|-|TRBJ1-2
TGTGCCAGCAGTCTCGACAGGGGAGGCCTTGGCTATGGCTACACCTTC
CASSLDRGGLGYGYTF
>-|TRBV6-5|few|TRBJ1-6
TGTGCCAGCAGTACAATGAATTCACCCCTCCACTTT
CASSTMNSPLHF
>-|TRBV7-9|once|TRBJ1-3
TGTGCCAGCAGCATTGGCCCCGGGGTTAGAGGAAACACCATATATTTT
CASSIGPGVRGNTIYF
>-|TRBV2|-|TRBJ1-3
TGTGCCAGCAGTGGGTCCAGCTCTGGAAACACCATATATTTT
CASSGSSSGNTIYF